Listed here are 25 T cell receptor beta chains from one sample, sequenced in a study of cytomegalovirus exposure and HLA in healthy donors. In the PCR, 60 Vbeta and 13 Jbeta primers were used. Only in-frame clones appear in the TCRdb table, and some are missing; sequencing was by immunoSEQ multiplex PCR. The table has around 110,000 clones, about 69% seen once. Sequenced input: PBMCs. These receptors came from a woman between 18 and 29 years old in good health and CMV-seronegative.

This chain connects TRBV19 to TRBJ1-2; TRBD1 is a possible D gene (5 bases). Trimming shortened V by 9 bases and J by 4 bases, and 15 bases separated the two germline ends. CDR1 is LNHDA and CDR2 is SQIVND in the germline V gene (reference sequence). This CDR3 has 13 amino acids. This chain's CDR3 is CASTPEQGYGYTF. CDR3 DNA: TGTGCCAGCACCCCCGAGCAGGGCTATGGCTACACCTTC.

As DNA, the CDR3 is TGTGCCAGCAGCCAAGGGACAGGCCGTCTCTATGGCTACACCTTC. Protein sequence: CASSQGTGRLYGYTF. The rearrangement links TRBV14 to TRBJ1-2, with 7 bases aligning to TRBD1. Germline CDR1 SGHDN, CDR2 FVKESK. This CDR3 has 15 amino acids. The junction had 6 bases not matched to a gene; V was cut back by 1 base and J by 4 bases.

This clone has only one observation. V usage is TRBV29-1 and J usage is TRBJ1-2; 10 nucleotides agree with TRBD1. Germline V gene lookup returns CDR1 SQVTM and CDR2 ANQGSEA. This CDR3 has 13 residues. V lost 3 bases, J lost 4 bases, and 2 bases stayed unmatched. The CDR3 loop is CSVETGGGYGYTF. The CDR3 bases are TGCAGCGTTGAGACAGGGGGCGGCTATGGCTACACCTTC.

The chain joins TRBV6-5 to TRBJ2-2; D ambiguous. CDR1 and CDR2 from the germline V gene are MNHEY and SVGAGI. CDR3 length: 12 residues. Trimming shortened V by 5 bases and J by 8 bases, and 9 bases separated the two germline ends. The CDR3 nucleotides are TGTGCCAGCAGTCTTTCCCGGGGGGAGCTGTTTTTT. This sequence encodes CASSLSRGELFF.

This clone was seen only a few times. The rearrangement uses TRBV2 and TRBJ2-7; 8 nucleotides line up with TRBD1. Germline V gives CDR1 SNHLY, CDR2 FYNNEI. The V gene end was trimmed by 9 bases and the J gene end by 5 bases; junction bases not matched to a gene: 6. This CDR3 has 12 residues. The CDR3 nucleotides read TGTGCCAGGGGTTCGACAGGGGACGAGCAGTACTTC. This codes for CARGSTGDEQYF.

The CDR3 region is CASSYPGVTSDTEAFF. As DNA, the CDR3 is TGTGCCAGCAGTTACCCGGGGGTCACTTCTGACACTGAAGCTTTCTTT. The J gene is TRBJ1-1, the V gene TRBV28; D may be TRBD1 (5 bases). The germline gives CDR1 MDHEN, CDR2 SYDVKM. With 4 bases removed from V and 3 bases from J, the gap between germline ends came to 18 bases. The CDR3 is 16 residues long.

A few counts support this clone. This chain joins TRBV10-3 and TRBJ1-1; 8 bases map to TRBD1. J gave up 5 bases and V 6 bases, and 5 bases lay outside the gene matches. The CDR3 totals 13 residues. Germline V CDR1 and CDR2: ENHRY, SYGVKD. The CDR3 DNA sequence: TGTGCCATCAGCCCCACAGGGGGAACTGAAGCTTTCTTT. Amino acids: CAISPTGGTEAFF.

This clone was observed a single time. This chain links TRBV5-1 with TRBJ2-7; perhaps TRBD1 as D (5 bases). Per germline, CDR1 SGHRS and CDR2 YFSETQ. The CDR3 totals 14 residues. V lost 0 bases to trimming and J lost 3 bases, with 10 bases between them. CDR3: CASSLAGFGYEQYF. The CDR3 bases are TGCGCCAGCAGCTTGGCAGGGTTCGGCTACGAGCAGTACTTC.

This clone was seen just once. The gene calls are TRBV13 and TRBJ2-3; the match to TRBD2 covers 7 bases. This CDR3 contains 16 residues. V lost 0 bases and J lost 0; bases outside the gene matches: 3. Germline lookup yields CDR1 PRHDT and CDR2 FYEKMQ (reference sequence). The CDR3 DNA reads as TGTGCCAGCAGCTTAGGGCGGGGGAGAAGCACAGATACGCAGTATTTT. Amino acids: CASSLGRGRSTDTQYF.

This chain links TRBV7-9 with TRBJ2-3; 11 positions match TRBD1. The CDR3 runs to 14 residues. After removal of 5 bases from V and 4 bases from J, the junction contained 2 bases not matched to a gene. CDR1 SEHNR and CDR2 FQNEAQ come from the germline V gene (reference sequence). Here the CDR3 reads CASSAGQGADTQYF. The CDR3 DNA reads as TGTGCCAGCAGCGCGGGACAGGGGGCAGATACGCAGTATTTT.

This chain connects TRBV5-1 to TRBJ2-7; maybe TRBD2 (6 bases). CDR1 and CDR2 from the germline V gene are SGHRS and YFSETQ. V was cut by 4 bases and J by 6 bases, with 11 bases left in between. The CDR3 has 12 amino acids. The DNA for the CDR3 is TGCGCCAGCAGCCCGACTAGAGTCGAGCAGTACTTC. Translated: CASSPTRVEQYF.

A word on this clone: The junction shows a germline mismatch at one end, possibly a read error. The chain carries TRBV18 and TRBJ1-5; 8 bases map to TRBD1. The CDR3 has 14 residues. Germline V gene data show CDR1 as KGHSH and CDR2 as LQKENI. The CDR3 DNA reads TGTGCCAGCTCACCCCCAGGGGGCTATCAACCCCAGCATTTT. It translates to CASSPPGGYQPQHF. Drawing the rest from reference TRBV18 and TRBJ1-5, the complete variable domain is NAGVMQNPRHLVRRRGQEARLRCSPMKGHSHVYWYRQLPEEGLKFMVYLQKENIIDESGMPKERFSAEFPKEGPSILRIQQVVRGDSAAYFCASSPPGGYQPQHFGDGTRLSIL.

The chain uses TRBV27 and TRBJ1-2; 8 bases line up with TRBD1. CDR1 and CDR2 (germline): MNHEY, SMNVEV (reference sequence). With V trimmed by 6 bases and J by 2 bases, 5 bases remained unmatched. This CDR3 has 14 residues. The CDR3 DNA follows: TGTGCCAGCAGCCTCGCAGGGGGCAACTATGGCTACACCTTC. Protein product: CASSLAGGNYGYTF.

The V call is TRBV5-1, the J call TRBJ2-1; TRBD1 matches 8 bases. The CDR3 is 16 amino acids. The junction had 9 bases not matched to a gene; V was cut back by 0 bases and J by 7 bases. Germline CDR1 reads SGHRS; CDR2 reads YFSETQ. DNA for the CDR3: TGCGCCAGCAGCTTGGAGGGCAGGGGGCTTAGTAATGAGCAGTTCTTC. As protein: CASSLEGRGLSNEQFF.

The chain couples TRBV28 to TRBJ1-2; 7 bases match TRBD1. CDR1 and CDR2 (germline): MDHEN, SYDVKM. This CDR3 has 14 residues. Unmatched junction bases numbered 8, after V lost 6 bases and J lost 4 bases. The CDR3 coding sequence is TGTGCCAGCAGCCGGGGGGGACAGTTCTATGGCTACACCTTC. Its translation is CASSRGGQFYGYTF.

This chain links TRBV6-1 with TRBJ1-1; 10 nucleotides line up with TRBD1. From germline, CDR1 is MNHNS and CDR2 SASEGT. J gave up 10 bases and V 3 bases, and 8 bases lay outside the gene matches. CDR3 length: 14 amino acids. The CDR3 region has the DNA TGTGCCAGCAGTGACACCGGGACAGGGGAGACAGCTTTCTTT. Translated: CASSDTGTGETAFF.

This clone has a handful of counts. The V call is TRBV15, the J call TRBJ1-2; D unclear. The germline V gene encodes CDR1 LNHNV and CDR2 YYDKDF (reference sequence). Trimming pared 0 bases from V and 8 bases from J, leaving 13 bases between. CDR3 length: 14 amino acids. The DNA for the CDR3 is TGTGCCACCAGCAGAGAATCAGCGGGAGTGGGCTACACCTTC. Amino acids: CATSRESAGVGYTF.

The rearrangement joins TRBV15 to TRBJ2-7; 7 positions match TRBD1. This CDR3 has 15 residues. V was pared by 1 base and J by 1 base, with 4 bases of the junction left unmatched. Germline V gene sequence: CDR1 LNHNV, CDR2 YYDKDF (reference sequence). The CDR3 loop is CATSRGGTASYEQYF. In DNA form, the CDR3 reads TGTGCCACCAGCAGAGGAGGGACAGCTTCCTACGAGCAGTACTTC.

The J gene is TRBJ2-7, the V gene TRBV29-1; TRBD1 agrees at 7 bases. The germline gives CDR1 SQVTM, CDR2 ANQGSEA. Unmatched junction bases numbered 5, after V lost 7 bases and J lost 2 bases. CDR3 length equals 12 residues. CDR3 bases: TGCAGCGCCCTGACAGGGCCCTACGAGCAGTACTTC. Amino acid sequence: CSALTGPYEQYF.

A few counts support this clone. The gene calls are TRBV15 and TRBJ2-3; possible D gene TRBD2, 6 bases. The CDR3 extends over 12 amino acids. Germline CDR1 is LNHNV and CDR2 is YYDKDF (reference sequence). The V and J ends lost 4 bases and 6 bases respectively, with 8 bases between them. DNA for the CDR3: TGTGCCACCAGCACTACTAGCGATACGCAGTATTTT. Amino acids: CATSTTSDTQYF.

The chain couples TRBV9 to TRBJ1-1, with D unclear. The CDR3 is 19 residues long. Germline CDR1 is SGDLS and CDR2 is YYNGEE. Trimming pared 2 bases from V and 0 bases from J, leaving 23 bases between. In nucleotides, the CDR3 is TGTGCCAGCAGCGTTTCAGAGAGAGAGGAAGGTATTTTGAACACTGAAGCTTTCTTT. Amino acid sequence: CASSVSEREEGILNTEAFF.

The chain carries TRBV5-8 and TRBJ2-2; D call uncertain. The CDR3 contains 15 residues. From germline, CDR1 is SGHTS and CDR2 YDEGEE. Trimming pared 6 bases from V and 2 bases from J, leaving 14 bases between. The CDR3 bases are TGTGCCAGCAACCTCGACTCACGCAACACCGGGGAGCTGTTTTTT. Its protein is CASNLDSRNTGELFF.

The chain joins TRBV19 to TRBJ1-2; D possibly corresponds to TRBD1 (6 bases). V lost 8 bases and J lost 2, with 12 bases in between. Germline values: CDR1 LNHDA, CDR2 SQIVND (reference sequence). The CDR3 is made up of 13 amino acids. The CDR3 spells CASQGPPNYGYTF. The CDR3 DNA follows: TGTGCCAGTCAGGGGCCGCCGAACTATGGCTACACCTTC.

This sequence joins TRBV7-9 and TRBJ1-1; D may be TRBD1 (5 bases). Germline V gives CDR1 SEHNR, CDR2 FQNEAQ (reference sequence). V was trimmed by 2 bases and J by 5 bases, leaving 12 bases between them. The length of the CDR3 is 14 residues. This chain's CDR3 is CASSLHVGGTEAFF. In nucleotides, the CDR3 is TGTGCCAGCAGCTTACACGTGGGGGGAACTGAAGCTTTCTTT.

The gene calls are TRBV28 and TRBJ1-1, with a possible D match to TRBD1 (6 bases). Germline values: CDR1 MDHEN, CDR2 SYDVKM. This CDR3 spans 17 amino acids. V was shortened by 6 bases and J by 5 bases, with 25 bases between the two germline ends. CDR3 sequence: CASRPFRDTASRTEAFF. The CDR3 DNA is TGTGCCAGCAGGCCCTTTCGGGACACTGCCAGCCGGACTGAAGCTTTCTTT. The full variable domain, in which reference TRBV28 and TRBJ1-1 provide the parts outside the CDR3, is DVKVTQSSRYLVKRTGEKVFLECVQDMDHENMFWYRQDPGLGLRLIYFSYDVKMKEKGDIPEGYSVSREKKERFSLILESASTNQTSMYLCASRPFRDTASRTEAFFGQGTRLTVV.